This is a list of T cell receptor beta chains from one sample in a study of early T cells in non-severe SARS-CoV-2 infection. TCRdb used MiXCR to reprocess the 5' RACE reads, holding one entry per CDR3 protein. Here the sample spans about 83,000 distinct CDR3 sequences, about 13% being singletons. Sequencing was done on a sample of whole blood. These TCRs come from an adult who was a healthcare worker with PCR-confirmed SARS-CoV-2 infection or an uninfected control (not recorded which). Each CDR3 is given with its conserved first and last residue. A D gene is named only where the DNA matches it firmly. Clone size, where shown, is once, few, many, or a class for clones that have expanded.

size: -; V: TRBV9; D: -; J: TRBJ2-5; length: 13; DNA: TGTGCCAGCAATTCCGACCTTGCAGAGACCCAGTACTTC; CDR3: CASNSDLAETQYF
size: many; V: TRBV29-1; D: TRBD1; J: TRBJ1-2; length: 10; DNA: TGCAGCGACGGGGGACAGCCTAACACCTTC; CDR3: CSDGGQPNTF
size: few; V: TRBV2; D: -; J: TRBJ1-1; length: 14; DNA: TGTGCCATACTAAAGGAGGAGGGCGACACTGAAGCTTTCTTT; CDR3: CAILKEEGDTEAFF
size: many; V: TRBV3-1; D: TRBD2; J: TRBJ2-3; length: 17; DNA: TGTGCCAGCAGCCAAGTTCTTCTAGCGGGGGACCTAGTTGGGCAGTATTTT; CDR3: CASSQVLLAGDLVGQYF
size: -; V: TRBV6-2/TRBV6-3; D: -; J: TRBJ2-4; length: 16; DNA: TGTGCCAGCAGTTCCACTAGACCCTTTTCCAAAAACATTCAGTACTTC; CDR3: CASSSTRPFSKNIQYF
size: -; V: TRBV6-2/TRBV6-3; D: TRBD2; J: TRBJ2-3; length: 16; DNA: TGTGCCAGCAGTTACACTCCGGGACTAGGGTCAGATACGCAGTATTTT; CDR3: CASSYTPGLGSDTQYF
size: -; V: TRBV15; D: -; J: TRBJ2-1; length: 13; DNA: TGTGCCACCAGCATTGGGGCCCTGGATGAGCAGTTCTTC; CDR3: CATSIGALDEQFF
size: few; V: TRBV6-1; D: TRBD1; J: TRBJ2-2; length: 16; DNA: TGTGCCAGCAGTGTCCGGACAGGGGCGAACACCGGGGAGCTGTTTTTT; CDR3: CASSVRTGANTGELFF
size: -; V: TRBV18; D: -; J: TRBJ2-6; length: 17; DNA: TGTGCCAGCTCACCACCCCCGGGGTACTCTGGGGCCAACGTCCTGACTTTC; CDR3: CASSPPPGYSGANVLTF
size: few; V: TRBV7-2; D: -; J: TRBJ1-1; length: 14; DNA: TGTGCCAGCAGTTTATCCGGGGCGAACACTGAAGCTTTCTTT; CDR3: CASSLSGANTEAFF
size: few; V: TRBV30; D: -; J: TRBJ1-4; length: 14; DNA: TGTGCCTGGAGTGTCGGCAGGGTAATCGAAAAACTGTTTTTT; CDR3: CAWSVGRVIEKLFF
size: few; V: TRBV24-1; D: -; J: TRBJ1-5; length: 12; DNA: TGTGCCACCAGTGCCCCGGGGGGGCCCCAGCATTTT; CDR3: CATSAPGGPQHF
size: few; V: TRBV28; D: -; J: TRBJ1-6; length: 17; DNA: -; CDR3: CASSTSGLRPYNSPLHF
size: many; V: TRBV5-6; D: -; J: TRBJ2-3; length: 17; DNA: TGTGCCAGCAGCGATCCCGGACTCCTAGGGCCCACAGATACGCAGTATTTT; CDR3: CASSDPGLLGPTDTQYF
size: -; V: TRBV5-1; D: -; J: TRBJ2-5; length: 15; DNA: TGCGCCAGCAGCTTGAGGCCAGGTTCCCAAGAGACCCAGTACTTC; CDR3: CASSLRPGSQETQYF
size: few; V: TRBV5-5; D: -; J: TRBJ1-3; length: 14; DNA: TGTGCCAGCAGCTTGGTGGTAACTGGAAACACCATATATTTT; CDR3: CASSLVVTGNTIYF
size: -; V: TRBV20-1; D: TRBD2; J: TRBJ2-3; length: 16; DNA: TGCAGTGCTAATGGACTAGCGGGGGGGCTTATAGATACGCAGTATTTT; CDR3: CSANGLAGGLIDTQYF
size: few; V: TRBV7-9; D: -; J: TRBJ1-1; length: 14; DNA: TGTGCCAGCAGCTTACATCAGGGTTACACTGAAGCTTTCTTT; CDR3: CASSLHQGYTEAFF
size: few; V: TRBV9; D: -; J: TRBJ2-5; length: 15; DNA: TGTGCCAGCAGCGAATCCGGGACTCCCGGAGAGACCCAGTACTTC; CDR3: CASSESGTPGETQYF
size: -; V: TRBV29-1; D: TRBD1; J: TRBJ1-1; length: 15; DNA: TGCAGCGTTCGGGGACAGGGCGAGGTTGGCACTGAAGCTTTCTTT; CDR3: CSVRGQGEVGTEAFF
size: many; V: TRBV7-2; D: -; J: TRBJ1-1; length: 13; DNA: TGTGCCAGCAGCTTGATCAGGGCCACTGAAGCTTTCTTT; CDR3: CASSLIRATEAFF
size: many; V: TRBV21-1; D: -; J: TRBJ1-1; length: 18; DNA: TGTGCCAGCAGCAAAGTCCCGGGACAGGGAAGTGGAAACACTGAAGCTTTCTTT; CDR3: CASSKVPGQGSGNTEAFF
size: few; V: TRBV29-1; D: -; J: TRBJ2-3; length: 11; DNA: TGCAGCGTTGATGTGGGAGATACGCAGTATTTT; CDR3: CSVDVGDTQYF
size: -; V: TRBV7-2; D: -; J: TRBJ2-7; length: 16; DNA: TGTGCCAGCAGCTTAGCGACCGGGATCGTATCCTACGAGCAGTACTTC; CDR3: CASSLATGIVSYEQYF
size: many; V: TRBV11-2; D: TRBD1; J: TRBJ2-7; length: 16; DNA: TGTGCCAGCACCCGATCGAGTGGGACAGACGGCCGCGAGCAGTACTTC; CDR3: CASTRSSGTDGREQYF
size: few; V: TRBV5-1; D: TRBD2; J: TRBJ2-1; length: 14; DNA: TGCGCCAGCAGCTCAGCGGGGGGCTACAATGAGCAGTTCTTC; CDR3: CASSSAGGYNEQFF
size: -; V: TRBV20-1; D: -; J: TRBJ2-7; length: 16; DNA: TGCAGTGCTAGAGACTGGTTTTTGCGGAAGGGAGACGAGCAGTACTTC; CDR3: CSARDWFLRKGDEQYF
size: many; V: TRBV6-2/TRBV6-3; D: TRBD1; J: TRBJ1-1; length: 17; DNA: TGTGCCAGCAGGGGGATGACCAACAGGGGCCGGAACACTGAAGCTTTCTTT; CDR3: CASRGMTNRGRNTEAFF
size: few; V: TRBV27; D: -; J: TRBJ2-7; length: 13; DNA: TGTGCCAGCAGTTTATCCACTGGCTACGAGCAGTACTTC; CDR3: CASSLSTGYEQYF
size: many; V: TRBV4-3; D: TRBD1; J: TRBJ1-5; length: 13; DNA: TGCGCCAGCAGCCAAGATCAGGGGGCGACCCAGCATTTT; CDR3: CASSQDQGATQHF
size: many; V: TRBV7-9; D: -; J: TRBJ1-1; length: 14; DNA: TGTGCCAGCAGCCTAAACGAATTGAACACTGAAGCTTTCTTT; CDR3: CASSLNELNTEAFF
size: few; V: TRBV14; D: -; J: TRBJ2-1; length: 19; DNA: TGTGCCAGCAGCCAAACATTGCCGAGCAAGTTGAGCTCCTACAATGAGCAGTTCTTC; CDR3: CASSQTLPSKLSSYNEQFF
size: -; V: TRBV14; D: TRBD2; J: TRBJ2-7; length: 16; DNA: TGTGCCAGCAGCCAAGATACCGGGGGGTCCGTCTTCGAGCAGTACTTC; CDR3: CASSQDTGGSVFEQYF